The 8 T cell receptor beta chains given below trace back to one sample, sequenced in a study of T-cell memory formation after mild COVID-19. Via MiXCR, TCRdb re-called the 5' RACE reads, giving one row per CDR3 protein. The sample yields approximately 180,000 distinct CDR3 sequences, 16% seen once. Sequenced: PBMCs or a T cell subset sorted from them (not recorded which). These receptor sequences come from an adult woman who had mild COVID-19 (a few samples of this study predate the infection). Cell type and time point are not known.

This clonotype has more than one count but fewer than ten. The chain recombines TRBV9 with TRBJ2-1, with D possibly TRBD2 on 6 matching bases. Per germline, CDR1 SGDLS and CDR2 YYNGEE. The CDR3 contains 14 residues. Trimming shortened V by 4 bases and J by 4 bases, and 12 bases separated the two germline ends. The CDR3 nucleotides read TGTGCCAGCAGCCCTATAGGGACTTACAATGAGCAGTTCTTC. Its translation is CASSPIGTYNEQFF.

The chain joins TRBV10-3 to TRBJ2-3, with 7 nucleotides matching TRBD2. Germline CDR1 and CDR2: ENHRY and SYGVKD. V lost 7 bases and J lost 6; bases outside the gene matches: 7. The CDR3 covers 13 residues. The CDR3 nucleotides read TGTGCCATCACCGGGACTATCATGGATACGCAGTATTTT. This gives the protein CAITGTIMDTQYF.

This chain joins TRBV12-3 or TRBV12-4 and TRBJ2-7, with 8 bases lining up with TRBD1. CDR3 length: 15 amino acids. Trimming at V came to 1 base and at J to 3 bases, leaving 5 bases not matched to a gene. The CDR3 sequence is CASSLEAGGFYEQYF. In DNA, the CDR3 is TGTGCCAGCAGTTTAGAGGCAGGGGGCTTCTACGAGCAGTACTTC.

The table lists this clonotype with a few counts. This chain uses TRBV12-5 with TRBJ2-5, with 8 bases fitting TRBD1. CDR3 length equals 15 residues. Germline V gene lookup returns CDR1 LGHNT and CDR2 FRNRAP. After removal of 7 bases from V and 2 bases from J, the junction contained 9 bases not matched to a gene. DNA of the CDR3: TGTGCTAGTGCACCAGGGGGCCCTCGTCAAGAGACCCAGTACTTC. Translating gives CASAPGGPRQETQYF.

This clonotype was seen many times. The CDR3 DNA follows: TGCAGTGCTAGTGGGGTGAGGGAAGATACGCAGTATTTT. It specifies CSASGVREDTQYF. The chain has TRBV20-1 and TRBJ2-3, with TRBD2 as a possible D gene (5 bases). The CDR3 is made up of 13 amino acids. The germline CDR1 and CDR2 sequences are DFQATT and SNEGSKA (reference sequence). Deletions cut 3 bases from V and 5 bases from J, with 12 bases between.

This clonotype turned up a few times. The chain couples TRBV20-1 to TRBJ2-2; 10 bases agree with TRBD2. The V gene's germline CDR1 is DFQATT and CDR2 SNEGSKA (reference sequence). The CDR3 is 17 residues long. V trimming: 0 bases; J trimming: 6 bases; junction bases outside the gene matches: 10. The CDR3 nucleotides read TGCAGTGCTAGAGATCTTGGGTTAGCGGGAGGTCCCGGGGAGCTGTTTTTT. Its translation is CSARDLGLAGGPGELFF.

This chain joins TRBV6-5 and TRBJ1-2; TRBD1 is a possible D gene (5 bases). The germline CDR1 and CDR2 sequences are MNHEY and SVGAGI. Trimming took off 0 bases at V and 3 bases at J, with 14 bases between the two ends. The CDR3 loop spans 16 amino acids. DNA of the CDR3: TGTGCCAGCAGTTACTCTTATAGACAGCTCTACTATGGCTACACCTTC. Translated, it gives CASSYSYRQLYYGYTF.

This clonotype was counted ten times or more. The V gene is TRBV12-3 or TRBV12-4, the J gene TRBJ2-3, with unresolved D. Between the trimmed V and J ends, which lost 8 bases and 4 bases, there was a span of 7 bases. CDR3 length: 11 amino acids. The CDR3 reads CASAASDTQYF. CDR3 DNA: TGTGCCAGCGCCGCCTCAGATACGCAGTATTTT.